This TCR beta chain was captured in a study of cytomegalovirus exposure and HLA in healthy donors. Study findings and constraints: Reported performance of the classifier showed diagnosis of cytomegalovirus status with high specificity and sensitivity. Specificity for CMV antigens was confirmed in vitro for a few of the CMV-associated chains. There were around 160 TCR beta chains listed as cytomegalovirus-associated.

Data came from immunoSEQ multiplex PCR; TCRdb stores just in-frame clones and leaves some out. The data show approximately 46,000 clones, with more than 85% seen just once and 2.1% held by the top ten. Germline V lookup: CDR1 SGHTA, CDR2 FQGTGA. This CDR3 has 17 amino acids. The V end lost 4 bases, the J end lost 0 bases, and 13 bases lay between the germline ends. Details on this clone: The antigen remains unidentified.

This receptor was obtained from a young woman in good health and CMV-seronegative. This chain joins TRBV7-3 and TRBJ2-6, with a tentative D call TRBD2 (6 bases). The specimen sequenced was PBMCs. The CDR3 loop is CASSSGLSNSGANVLTF. CDR3 sequence (DNA): TGTGCCAGCAGCTCGGGACTGAGTAACTCTGGGGCCAACGTCCTGACTTTC. The full variable domain, completed using reference TRBV7-3 and TRBJ2-6, is GAGVSQTPSNKVTEKGKYVELRCDPISGHTALYWYRQSLGQGPEFLIYFQGTGAADDSGLPNDRFFAVRPEGSVSTLKIQRTERGDSAVYLCASSSGLSNSGANVLTFGAGSRLTVL.